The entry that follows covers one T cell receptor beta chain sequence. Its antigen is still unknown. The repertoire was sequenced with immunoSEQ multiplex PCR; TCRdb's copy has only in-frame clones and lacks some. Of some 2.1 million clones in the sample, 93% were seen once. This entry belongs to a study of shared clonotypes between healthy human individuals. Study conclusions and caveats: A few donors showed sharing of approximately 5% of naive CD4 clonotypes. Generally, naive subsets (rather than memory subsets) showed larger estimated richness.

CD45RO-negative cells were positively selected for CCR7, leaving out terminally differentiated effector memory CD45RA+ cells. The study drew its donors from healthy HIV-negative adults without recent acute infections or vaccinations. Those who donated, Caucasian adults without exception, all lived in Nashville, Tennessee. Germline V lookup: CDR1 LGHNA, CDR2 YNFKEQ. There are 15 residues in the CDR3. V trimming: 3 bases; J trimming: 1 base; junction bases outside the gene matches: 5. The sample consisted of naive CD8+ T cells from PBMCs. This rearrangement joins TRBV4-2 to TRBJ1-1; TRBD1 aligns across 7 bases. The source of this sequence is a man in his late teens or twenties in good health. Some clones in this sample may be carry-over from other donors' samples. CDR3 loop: CASSQDRGPNTEAFF. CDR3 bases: TGTGCCAGCAGCCAGGATAGGGGGCCGAACACTGAAGCTTTCTTT.